The clone carrying this TCR beta chain appeared many times. Its specificity is not known. This entry is derived from a study of response to subunit inactivated influenza vaccine. Regarding the study as a whole: After each seasonal influenza vaccination, few new T cells are recruited, the authors suggested.

Germline assignment: CDR1 MNHEY and CDR2 SVGEGT. V gave up 9 bases and J gave up 1 base; unmatched junction bases: 7. This CDR3 is built from 14 residues. TCRdb independently ran MiXCR on the RT-PCR reads; one entry per CDR3 protein. The sample yields roughly 570,000 distinct CDR3 sequences, 10% to 15% seen once. The rearrangement uses TRBV6-2 or TRBV6-3 and TRBJ2-7; 9 bases are a match to TRBD1. The specimen was PBMCs from blood, collected 45 days after vaccination. The sequence was obtained from a middle-aged man who received an inactivated influenza vaccine. CDR3 DNA sequence: TGTGCCAGACATCCCGGGACAGGGTCCTACGAGCAGTACTTC. Amino acids: CARHPGTGSYEQYF.